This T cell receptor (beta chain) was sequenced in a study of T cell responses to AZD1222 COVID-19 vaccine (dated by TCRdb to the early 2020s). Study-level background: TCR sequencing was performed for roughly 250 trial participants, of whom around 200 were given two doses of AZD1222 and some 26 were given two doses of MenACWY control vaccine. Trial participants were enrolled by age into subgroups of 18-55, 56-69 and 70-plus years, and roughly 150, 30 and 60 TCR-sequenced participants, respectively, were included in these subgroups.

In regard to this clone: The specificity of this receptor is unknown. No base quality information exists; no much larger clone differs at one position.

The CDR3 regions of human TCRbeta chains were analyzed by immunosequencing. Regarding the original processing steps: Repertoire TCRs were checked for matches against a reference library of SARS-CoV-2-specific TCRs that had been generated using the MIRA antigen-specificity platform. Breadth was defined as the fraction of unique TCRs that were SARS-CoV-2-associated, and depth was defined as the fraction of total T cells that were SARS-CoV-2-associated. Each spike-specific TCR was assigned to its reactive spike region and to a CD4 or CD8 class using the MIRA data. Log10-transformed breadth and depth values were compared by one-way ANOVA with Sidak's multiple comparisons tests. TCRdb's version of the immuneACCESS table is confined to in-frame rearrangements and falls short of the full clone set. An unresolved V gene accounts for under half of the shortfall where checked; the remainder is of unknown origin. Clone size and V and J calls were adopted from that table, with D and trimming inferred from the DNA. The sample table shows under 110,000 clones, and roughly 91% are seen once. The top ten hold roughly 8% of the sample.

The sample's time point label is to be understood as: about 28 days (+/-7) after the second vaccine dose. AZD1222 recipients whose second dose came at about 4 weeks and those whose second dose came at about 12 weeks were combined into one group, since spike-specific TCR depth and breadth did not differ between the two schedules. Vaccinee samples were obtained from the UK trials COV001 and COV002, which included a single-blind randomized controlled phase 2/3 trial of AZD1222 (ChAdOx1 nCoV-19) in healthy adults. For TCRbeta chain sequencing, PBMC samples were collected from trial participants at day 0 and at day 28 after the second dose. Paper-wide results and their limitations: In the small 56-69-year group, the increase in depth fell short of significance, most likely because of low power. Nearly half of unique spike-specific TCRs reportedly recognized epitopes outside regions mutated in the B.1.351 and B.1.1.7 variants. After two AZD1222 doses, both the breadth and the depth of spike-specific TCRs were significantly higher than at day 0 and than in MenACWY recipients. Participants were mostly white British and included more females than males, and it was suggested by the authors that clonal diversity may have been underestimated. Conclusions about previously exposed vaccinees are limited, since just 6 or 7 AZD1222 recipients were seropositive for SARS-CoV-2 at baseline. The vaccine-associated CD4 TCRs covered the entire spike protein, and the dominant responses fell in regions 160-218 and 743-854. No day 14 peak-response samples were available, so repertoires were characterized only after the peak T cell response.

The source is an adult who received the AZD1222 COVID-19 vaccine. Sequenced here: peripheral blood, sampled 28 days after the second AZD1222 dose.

The CDR3 region reads CASSFTGGATNEKLFF. The nucleotide sequence is TGTGCCAGCAGCTTCACAGGGGGAGCAACTAATGAAAAACTGTTTTTT. The chain was built from TRBV11-1 and TRBJ1-4; the central 8 bases match TRBD1. The germline V gene (reference sequence) supplies CDR1 SGHAT and CDR2 FQDESV. The CDR3 numbers 16 residues from cysteine through phenylalanine. Only CDR3 DNA remains: 48 bases, in frame from the first base. The germline V end is reduced by 3 bases and the J end by 0 bases; junction bases left unmatched: 3.